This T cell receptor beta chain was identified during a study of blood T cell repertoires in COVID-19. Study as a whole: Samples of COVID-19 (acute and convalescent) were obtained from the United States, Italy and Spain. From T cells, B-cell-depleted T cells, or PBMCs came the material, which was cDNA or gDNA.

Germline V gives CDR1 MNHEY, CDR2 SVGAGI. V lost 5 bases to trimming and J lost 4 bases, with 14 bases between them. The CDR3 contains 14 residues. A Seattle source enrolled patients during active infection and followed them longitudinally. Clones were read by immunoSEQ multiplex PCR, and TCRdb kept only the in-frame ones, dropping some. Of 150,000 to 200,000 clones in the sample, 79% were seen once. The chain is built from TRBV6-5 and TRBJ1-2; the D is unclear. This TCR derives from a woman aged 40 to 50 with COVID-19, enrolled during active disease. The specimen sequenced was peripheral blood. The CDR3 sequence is CASSPRDNLYGYTF. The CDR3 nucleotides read TGTGCCAGCAGTCCTCGGGATAACCTCTATGGCTACACCTTC.